These T cell receptor beta chains were read from a single sample in a study of identical twins. One entry per CDR3 protein results from TCRdb running MiXCR on the 5' RACE reads. The sample has under 250,000 distinct CDR3 sequences; approximately 12% are singletons. The sample was also linked to a second study, of yellow fever vaccine responses in identical twins.

The source material was memory (CD45RO+) T cells sorted from blood. These receptors came from a woman between 18 and 29 years old in good health. The CDR3 runs from the conserved cysteine through the conserved F or W. Each record gives: D gene, clone size, CDR3 length, J gene, V gene, CDR3 DNA, CDR3 protein. A D gene is named only where the DNA matches it firmly. Clone size is given for some rows only: seen once, a few or many times, or a class if the clone is expanded.

>NA|few|15|TRBJ1-5|TRBV6-5
TGTGCCAGCAGTTACTCACAGGATTTTAATCAGCCCCAGCATTTT
CASSYSQDFNQPQHF
>TRBD2|NA|17|TRBJ2-7|TRBV20-1
TGCAGTGCTAGACCCTGGACTAGCGGGACCCTCAGGCACGAGCAGTACTTC
CSARPWTSGTLRHEQYF
>NA|few|16|TRBJ2-3|TRBV4-3
TGCGCCAGCAGCCCCCAGCGGCAGGGGGGGCCAGATACGCAGTATTTT
CASSPQRQGGPDTQYF
>TRBD1|NA|14|TRBJ2-7|TRBV3-1
TGTGCCAGCAGCCCCGTAAGGACAGGGTATAAGCAGTACTTC
CASSPVRTGYKQYF
>TRBD1|few|14|TRBJ2-7|TRBV6-2/TRBV6-3
TGTGCCAGTCAGAGGAACAGGGGGGTCTACGAGCAGTACTTC
CASQRNRGVYEQYF
>NA|few|15|TRBJ2-7|TRBV4-3
TGCGCCAGCAGCCAAGACCTGGCAGGTACCTACGAGCAGTACTTC
CASSQDLAGTYEQYF
>NA|few|18|TRBJ2-5|TRBV6-5
TGTGCCAGCAGTTACTCGAGTGGTTGGTTTAGGGGAGAGGAGACCCAGTACTTC
CASSYSSGWFRGEETQYF
>NA|many|16|TRBJ1-6|TRBV7-2
TGTGCCAGCAGCTTAGCTGTCAGGGGAGGCAACTCACCCCTCCACTTT
CASSLAVRGGNSPLHF
>TRBD2|NA|15|TRBJ2-1|TRBV6-1
TGTGCCAGCAGCTCACTAGCGGGAATCCACAATGAGCAGTTCTTC
CASSSLAGIHNEQFF
>TRBD1|few|14|TRBJ2-6|TRBV6-1
TGTGCCAGCAAGGGGGCCGCTGGGGCCAACGTCCTGACTTTC
CASKGAAGANVLTF
>NA|many|15|TRBJ1-5|TRBV12-3/TRBV12-4
TGTGCCAGCAGTTTGGGGGCACAGGGAGGTCAGCCCCAGCATTTT
CASSLGAQGGQPQHF
>TRBD1|NA|14|TRBJ2-7|TRBV4-1
TGCGCCAGCAGCCACGGACAGGGTTCTTACGAGCAGTACTTC
CASSHGQGSYEQYF
>NA|few|15|TRBJ2-7|TRBV7-2
TGTGCCAGCAGCTTAGACCGGGGTCGGACCTACGAGCAGTACTTC
CASSLDRGRTYEQYF
>NA|few|15|TRBJ2-3|TRBV20-1
TGCAGTGCTAGAGATGGAGGCGGGCGCACAGATACGCAGTATTTT
CSARDGGGRTDTQYF
>NA|few|15|TRBJ2-1|TRBV6-2/TRBV6-3
TGTGCCAGCAGTTATTTGGGAGGCACCGGGAATGAGCAGTTCTTC
CASSYLGGTGNEQFF
>NA|NA|12|TRBJ2-1|TRBV7-8
TGTGCCAGCACCCTCAGATTCGATGAGCAGTTCTTC
CASTLRFDEQFF
>TRBD1|NA|14|TRBJ2-3|TRBV9
TGTGCCAGCAGCACCCGACAGGGTTCAGATACGCAGTATTTT
CASSTRQGSDTQYF